This T cell receptor beta chain is drawn from a study of T cell repertoires in cytomegalovirus infection. Study summary: Evidence of both CMV infection and a matching HLA type came from public TCR beta signatures. General observations from the study: In two of eight donors, the top clonotype was HLA-C-restricted CMV-specific.

TCRdb used MiXCR to reprocess the reads, holding one entry per CDR3 protein. In the table there are roughly 760,000 distinct CDR3 sequences, about 40% of which are singletons. The CDR3 has 13 residues. Trimming removed 2 bases from V and 4 bases from J, with 7 bases in between. Germline values: CDR1 KGHDR, CDR2 SFDVKD. Comment on this clonotype: Its antigen is not known.

Sample: PBMCs. The origin of this receptor is a human donor in good health (CMV status not recorded). Some clones in this sample may be carry-over from other donors' samples. This rearrangement joins TRBV24-1 to TRBJ2-5; a possible D gene is TRBD1 (6 bases). The chain's CDR3 is CATSDWGLETQYF. CDR3 nucleotides: TGTGCCACCAGTGATTGGGGGCTAGAGACCCAGTACTTC.